The clone carrying this TCR beta chain has more than one count but fewer than ten. Its target is unknown. The data are from a study of OX40 agonist ivuxolimab in advanced cancers. Across the study: The dose-escalation cohort had hepatocellular carcinoma, melanoma, renal cell or head and neck cancer.

Deletions cut 8 bases from V and 2 bases from J, with 18 bases between. The CDR3 totals 15 residues. Germline-derived CDR1 and CDR2 are WNHNN and SYGVQD (reference sequence). Whole-study results and caveats: At doses 0.1 to 3.0 mg/kg, CD4+ and CD8+ clones expanded. Relative to CD4+ cells, CD8+ T cells on average had more expanded clones. The work left the antigen specificity of expanded peripheral T cells undetermined.

Libraries were prepared by immunoSEQ multiplex PCR; TCRdb keeps only in-frame clonotypes and omits some of them. The sample includes tens of thousands of clones, 70% to 85% of them seen just once. This receptor was taken from an adult with an advanced solid tumor such as melanoma, head and neck, liver or kidney cancer. Sequenced material: CD4+ or CD8+ T cells sorted from blood, taken in a trial of the OX40 agonist ivuxolimab. The V call is TRBV10-1, the J call TRBJ1-2; D is possibly TRBD1 (5 bases). For the CDR3, the DNA is TGCGCCAGCCTACGAGGGATTGGGGGGAACTATGGCTACACCTTC. Its translation is CASLRGIGGNYGYTF.